This record concerns one TCR beta chain sequence. The data were taken from a study of T cell changes during pregnancy in multiple sclerosis. TCRdb keeps only in-frame clones here, not all; method: immunoSEQ multiplex PCR. Altogether fewer than 75,000 clones are present, roughly 90% being singletons, with the ten largest covering 3% to 4%. The starting material was peripheral blood, obtained after pregnancy. The TCR originated in a female donor in good health, enrolled as a control in a pregnancy study.

The CDR3 spells CASKWGWDTPASADTQYF. CDR3 sequence (DNA): TGTGCCAGCAAGTGGGGATGGGACACCCCAGCGAGCGCAGATACGCAGTATTTT. V usage is TRBV11-2 and J usage is TRBJ2-3; tentative D call: TRBD1 (6 bases). The CDR3 contains 18 residues. The V and J ends lost 7 bases and 4 bases respectively, with 27 bases between them. Per germline, CDR1 SGHAT and CDR2 FQNNGV.